The T cell receptor beta chain under discussion was sequenced for a study of T cell responses to AZD1222 COVID-19 vaccine. This table comes from immunoSEQ multiplex PCR, and its TCRdb copy is limited to in-frame clones, with some not included. In the table there are roughly 190,000 clones, approximately 93% of which are singletons. A note on this clone: Antigen specificity is unknown.

J was trimmed by 4 bases and V by 1 base; bases with no gene match: 4. The CDR3 is made up of 14 amino acids. The germline CDR1 and CDR2 sequences are SGDLS and YYNGEE. Study-level findings and limits: With two AZD1222 doses given, Spike-specific TCR breadth and depth both rose. Females outnumbered males among donors, who were mostly white British; clonal diversity was possibly underestimated. Only a handful of individuals given AZD1222 were seropositive at baseline. CD4 TCRs associated with vaccination spanned spike, dominating at 160-218 and 743-854.

The rearrangement joins TRBV9 to TRBJ1-1; 7 bases are a match to TRBD1. The clonotype originates from an adult in good health. The specimen comprised peripheral blood, sampled on day 0 of AZD1222 vaccination. CDR3 protein: CASSVQGGGTEAFF. CDR3 in DNA: TGTGCCAGCAGCGTACAGGGGGGGGGCACTGAAGCTTTCTTT.